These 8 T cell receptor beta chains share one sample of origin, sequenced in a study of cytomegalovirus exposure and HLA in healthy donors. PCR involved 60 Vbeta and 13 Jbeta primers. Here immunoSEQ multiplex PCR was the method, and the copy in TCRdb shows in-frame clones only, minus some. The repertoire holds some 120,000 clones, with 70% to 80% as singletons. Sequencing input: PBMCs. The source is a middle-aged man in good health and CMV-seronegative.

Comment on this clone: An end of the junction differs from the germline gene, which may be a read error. The CDR3 nucleotides are TGTGCCATCTCCCTCACAACTAGTGAAAAACTGTTTTTT. Its translation is CAISLTTSEKLFF. The genes are TRBV10-3 and TRBJ1-4; unclear D gene. The CDR3 has 13 residues. Germline V CDR1 and CDR2: ENHRY, SYGVKD.

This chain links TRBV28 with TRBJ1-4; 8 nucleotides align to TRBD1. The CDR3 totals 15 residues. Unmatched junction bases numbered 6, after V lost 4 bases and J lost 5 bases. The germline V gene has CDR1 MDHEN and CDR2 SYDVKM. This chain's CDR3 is CASSSSGGRNEKLFF. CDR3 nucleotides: TGTGCCAGCAGTTCCTCAGGGGGCAGAAATGAAAAACTGTTTTTT.

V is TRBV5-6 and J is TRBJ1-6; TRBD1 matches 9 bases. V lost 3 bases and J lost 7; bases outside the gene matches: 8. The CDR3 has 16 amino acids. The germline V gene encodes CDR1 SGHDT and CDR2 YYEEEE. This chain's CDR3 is CASSSLTGGGNSPLHF. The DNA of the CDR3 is TGTGCCAGCAGCTCCCTGACAGGGGGGGGGAATTCACCCCTCCACTTT. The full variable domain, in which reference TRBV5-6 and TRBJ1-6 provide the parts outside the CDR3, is DAGVTQSPTHLIKTRGQQVTLRCSPKSGHDTVSWYQQALGQGPQFIFQYYEEEERQRGNFPDRFSGHQFPNYSSELNVNALLLGDSALYLCASSSLTGGGNSPLHFGNGTRLTVT.

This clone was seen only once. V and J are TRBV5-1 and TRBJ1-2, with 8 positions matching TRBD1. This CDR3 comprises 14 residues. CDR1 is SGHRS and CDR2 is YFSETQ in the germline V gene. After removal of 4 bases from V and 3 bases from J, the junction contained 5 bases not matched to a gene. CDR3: CASSQSTGDYGYTF. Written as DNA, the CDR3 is TGCGCCAGCAGCCAGTCGACAGGGGACTATGGCTACACCTTC.

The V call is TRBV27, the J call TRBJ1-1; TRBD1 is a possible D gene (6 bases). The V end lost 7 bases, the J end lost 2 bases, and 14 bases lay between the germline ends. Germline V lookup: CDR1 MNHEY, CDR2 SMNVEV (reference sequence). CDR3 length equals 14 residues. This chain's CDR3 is CASNIQGPNTEAFF. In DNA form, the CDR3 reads TGTGCCAGCAATATACAGGGCCCTAACACTGAAGCTTTCTTT.

CDR3 residues: CASSPGRIGGTDTQYF. The CDR3, as DNA: TGTGCCAGCAGCCCCGGGCGTATAGGGGGCACAGATACGCAGTATTTT. This chain links TRBV5-4 with TRBJ2-3, with a tentative D call TRBD1 (5 bases). Germline-derived CDR1 and CDR2 are SGHNT and YYREEE (reference sequence). V lost 4 bases, J lost 1 base, and 16 bases lay in between. This CDR3 has 16 amino acids.

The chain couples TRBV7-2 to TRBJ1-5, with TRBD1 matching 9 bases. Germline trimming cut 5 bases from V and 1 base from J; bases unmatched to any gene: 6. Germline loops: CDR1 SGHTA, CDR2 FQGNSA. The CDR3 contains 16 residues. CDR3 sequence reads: CASSGQGPGSNQPQHF. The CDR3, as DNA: TGTGCCAGCAGCGGACAGGGGCCGGGCAGCAATCAGCCCCAGCATTTT.

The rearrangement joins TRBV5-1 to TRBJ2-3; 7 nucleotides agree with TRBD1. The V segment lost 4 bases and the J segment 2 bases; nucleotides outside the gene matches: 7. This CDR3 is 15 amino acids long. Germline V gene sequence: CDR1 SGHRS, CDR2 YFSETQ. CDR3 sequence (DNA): TGCGCCAGCAGCGCAACGGGACAGACCACAGATACGCAGTATTTT. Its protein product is CASSATGQTTDTQYF.